This TCR beta chain came from a study of human T cells and chemical hapten exposure. On this clonotype itself: The antigen is undetermined.

Study results and limitations: The study found that PT1 expanded TCR counts correlated positively with patch test score. Every donor had alopecia, and their immune response may therefore differ from healthy people's.

Time point in this sample: pre-sensitization, week 0. The treatment denotes: therapeutic diphenylcyclopropenone sensitization with weekly scalp DPC. TCRdb analysed the RACE reads with MiXCR anew, one entry per CDR3 protein. The sample contains approximately 180,000 distinct CDR3 sequences, just under 30% of which appear only once. This CDR3 has 14 residues. Germline trimming cut 7 bases from V and 4 bases from J; bases unmatched to any gene: 4. Germline V gene lookup returns CDR1 SNHLY and CDR2 FYNNEI. Material: whole blood, obtained in connection with sensitization to the hapten diphenylcyclopropenone (DPC). The clonotype was recovered from a woman aged 25-40 years with alopecia areata. Some clones in this sample may be carry-over from other donors' samples. V usage is TRBV2 and J usage is TRBJ2-2; 9 positions agree with TRBD1. The CDR3 DNA reads TGTGCCAGCATCAAGGACAGGGGCACCGGGGAGCTGTTTTTT. Residues: CASIKDRGTGELFF.